Listed below are T cell receptor beta chains from one sample, sequenced in a study of blood T cell repertoires in COVID-19. The assay was immunoSEQ multiplex PCR, and TCRdb's table has in-frame clones only and misses some. The data show tens of thousands of clones, approximately 85% seen once. Sequencing was performed on peripheral blood. The origin of the receptors is a human donor with acute or convalescent COVID-19. The donor label of this sample is uncertain. Each CDR3 is given with its conserved first and last residue. The D gene is left open where the match is weak. Clone size, where shown, is once, few, many, or a class for clones that have expanded.

-	TRBV5-8	-	TRBJ1-1	CASCLQGQGNTEAFF	TGTGCCAGCTGCCTCCAGGGTCAGGGGAACACTGAAGCTTTCTTT
-	TRBV28	-	TRBJ2-7	CASSLDSFGEQYF	TGTGCCAGCAGTCTTGACTCGTTTGGCGAGCAGTACTTC
-	TRBV28	-	TRBJ1-1	CASSLQHSDEAFF	TGTGCCAGCAGTTTGCAGCACAGTGACGAAGCTTTCTTT
-	TRBV4-1	TRBD2	TRBJ2-3	CASSHQTSGGSSSTDTQYF	TGCGCCAGCAGCCACCAAACTAGCGGGGGATCCTCTAGCACAGATACGCAGTATTTT
-	TRBV30	-	TRBJ1-5	CAWSFSENQPQHF	TGTGCCTGGAGTTTCTCCGAGAATCAGCCCCAGCATTTT
-	TRBV11-3	TRBD2	TRBJ2-4	CASSSGPGRDIQYF	TGTGCCAGCAGCTCGGGACCGGGGAGGGACATTCAGTACTTC
-	TRBV9	-	TRBJ2-5	CASSVAGGKETQYF	TGTGCCAGCAGCGTAGCAGGAGGGAAAGAGACCCAGTACTTC
-	TRBV7-3	-	TRBJ2-3	CASSGGPTDTQYF	TGTGCCAGCAGCGGAGGGCCGACAGATACGCAGTATTTT
-	TRBV11-3	-	TRBJ2-5	CASSLDPQGGRETQYF	TGTGCCAGCAGCTTAGATCCCCAGGGCGGAAGGGAGACCCAGTACTTC
-	TRBV11-2	-	TRBJ2-1	CASSLMQNKDEQFF	TGTGCCAGCAGCTTGATGCAGAATAAAGATGAGCAGTTCTTC
-	TRBV7-2	TRBD1	TRBJ1-5	CASSSSQGRPQHF	TGTGCCAGCAGCTCATCACAGGGGAGGCCCCAGCATTTT
few	TRBV7-2	-	TRBJ1-4	CASSVQGSHNEKLFF	TGTGCCAGCAGCGTTCAGGGGTCTCATAATGAAAAACTGTTTTTT
-	TRBV28	-	TRBJ1-2	CASSLGSGGTIYGYTF	TGTGCCAGCAGTTTAGGCTCCGGGGGGACAATCTATGGCTACACCTTC
once	TRBV7-2	-	TRBJ2-3	CASSSYTDTQYF	TGTGCCAGCAGCTCCTACACAGATACGCAGTATTTT
-	TRBV30	TRBD1	TRBJ1-4	CAWSAFLTGGAGKLFF	TGTGCCTGGAGTGCCTTCCTGACAGGGGGCGCGGGAAAACTGTTTTTT
once	TRBV2	-	TRBJ2-1	CASSEAPPVSYNEQFF	TGTGCCAGCAGTGAAGCTCCTCCGGTCTCCTACAATGAGCAGTTCTTC
-	TRBV3-1/TRBV3-2	TRBD2	TRBJ2-7	CASSQDVLAGILEQYF	TGTGCCAGCAGCCAAGACGTACTAGCGGGGATACTCGAGCAGTACTTC
-	TRBV6-5	TRBD1	TRBJ1-4	CASSYWRTGTNEKLFF	TGTGCCAGCAGTTACTGGAGGACAGGGACTAATGAAAAACTGTTTTTT
-	TRBV30	-	TRBJ1-1	CAWDGGEGFEAFF	TGTGCCTGGGATGGAGGAGAAGGTTTCGAAGCTTTCTTT
few	TRBV12-3/TRBV12-4	-	TRBJ1-5	CASSFGVDQPQHF	TGTGCCAGCAGTTTTGGTGTAGATCAGCCCCAGCATTTT
-	TRBV7-9	TRBD1	TRBJ2-7	CASSFQGAYEQYF	TGTGCCAGCAGTTTTCAGGGGGCCTACGAGCAGTACTTC
once	TRBV7-2	TRBD2	TRBJ2-2	CASVSQASGNTGELFF	TGTGCCAGCGTTTCTCAGGCTAGCGGTAACACCGGGGAGCTGTTTTTT
-	TRBV25-1	-	TRBJ2-7	CASSRHTSGEQYF	TGTGCCAGCAGCCGCCATACGAGTGGTGAGCAGTACTTC
-	TRBV18	-	TRBJ1-1	CASSRQGGEAFF	TGTGCCAGCTCAAGGCAGGGAGGTGAAGCTTTCTTT
once	TRBV7-2	-	TRBJ2-2	CASSLGSTGELFF	TGTGCCAGCAGCTTAGGCAGCACCGGGGAGCTGTTTTTT
-	TRBV14	-	TRBJ1-1	CASSRQVYEAFF	TGTGCCAGCAGCCGACAGGTCTATGAAGCTTTCTTT
few	TRBV4-1	-	TRBJ1-1	CASSQVAVAEAFF	TGCGCCAGCAGCCAAGTGGCAGTCGCTGAAGCTTTCTTT
-	TRBV6-5	TRBD1	TRBJ1-1	CASSYIGGAVNAFF	TGTGCCAGCAGTTACATAGGGGGCGCGGTGAATGCTTTCTTT
-	TRBV5-1	TRBD2	TRBJ2-2	CASTLSSSGGATGELFF	TGCGCCAGCACCCTTAGCTCGAGCGGGGGGGCCACCGGGGAGCTGTTTTTT
few	TRBV7-9	-	TRBJ2-7	CASNLRKGGGNEQYF	TGTGCCAGCAACCTAAGGAAAGGGGGAGGGAACGAGCAGTACTTC
-	TRBV7-9	TRBD2	TRBJ2-1	CASSFGDLAGGIEQFF	TGTGCCAGCAGCTTCGGGGACCTAGCGGGAGGGATTGAGCAGTTCTTC
-	TRBV9	-	TRBJ2-7	CASSRPRGNYEQYF	TGTGCCAGCAGCCGGCCGAGGGGGAACTACGAGCAGTACTTC
-	TRBV13	-	TRBJ1-2	CASSGGLTSGYTF	TGTGCCAGCAGCGGGGGACTGACCTCTGGCTACACCTTC
few	TRBV7-6	TRBD1	TRBJ1-2	CASSARQGRDGYTF	TGTGCCAGCAGCGCCCGACAGGGGAGGGATGGCTACACCTTC
-	TRBV11-1	-	TRBJ2-7	CASSLAAGYEQYF	TGTGCCAGCAGCTTAGCGGCAGGGTACGAGCAGTACTTC
-	TRBV24-1	-	TRBJ1-3	CATSYGNTIYF	TGTGCCACCTCCTACGGTAACACCATATATTTT
-	TRBV10-1	TRBD1	TRBJ2-5	CASSGQRTGQRGTQYF	TGCGCCAGCAGTGGCCAGCGGACAGGCCAGAGGGGGACCCAGTACTTC
-	TRBV7-2	-	TRBJ1-1	CASSLTTNTEAFF	TGTGCCAGCAGCTTAACAACCAACACTGAAGCTTTCTTT
once	TRBV7-9	-	TRBJ2-7	CASSLYFSYEQYF	TGTGCCAGCAGCTTATACTTCTCCTACGAGCAGTACTTC
once	TRBV29-1	-	TRBJ1-4	CSVVGQSNEKLFF	TGCAGCGTTGTCGGACAGTCTAATGAAAAACTGTTTTTT
-	TRBV9	-	TRBJ1-3	CASSPRLASGNTIYF	TGTGCCAGCAGCCCCCGGTTAGCCTCTGGAAACACCATATATTTT
once	TRBV7-8	-	TRBJ1-2	CASSLGRGRDANYGYTF	TGTGCCAGCAGCTTAGGTCGCGGGAGGGATGCTAACTATGGCTACACCTTC
-	TRBV19	-	TRBJ1-2	CASLTPHSRGYTF	TGTGCCAGTCTTACCCCTCACTCCCGGGGCTACACCTTC
-	TRBV28	-	TRBJ1-1	CASSNGSGTFF	TGTGCCAGCAGTAACGGGAGCGGGACTTTCTTT
once	TRBV6-2/TRBV6-3	TRBD2	TRBJ2-3	CASSYGVAGYTDTQYF	TGTGCCAGCAGTTACGGGGTAGCGGGATACACAGATACGCAGTATTTT
-	TRBV11-3	-	TRBJ2-1	CASSPGGSPFGNEQFF	TGTGCCAGCAGCCCCGGGGGTAGCCCGTTTGGCAATGAGCAGTTCTTC
-	TRBV25-1	-	TRBJ1-5	CASSALGRGEDQPQHF	TGTGCCAGCAGTGCCCTAGGGAGGGGCGAGGATCAGCCCCAGCATTTT
few	TRBV7-9	TRBD1	TRBJ2-3	CASSLGTGRTDTQYF	TGTGCCAGCAGCTTAGGGACAGGGCGCACAGATACGCAGTATTTT
-	TRBV15	TRBD1	TRBJ1-2	CATSRDGTAYGYTF	TGTGCCACCAGCAGAGATGGGACAGCCTATGGCTACACCTTC
-	TRBV27	TRBD2	TRBJ2-1	CASSHLLAGGYNEQFF	TGTGCCAGCAGCCACCTTCTAGCGGGAGGCTACAATGAGCAGTTCTTC
once	TRBV19	TRBD1	TRBJ2-2	CASSIQGQGAIGELFF	TGTGCCAGTAGTATCCAGGGACAGGGGGCAATCGGGGAGCTGTTTTTT
-	TRBV7-2	-	TRBJ1-2	CASSLMQGVSWGYTF	TGTGCCAGCAGCTTAATGCAGGGTGTGTCTTGGGGCTACACCTTC
few	TRBV18	TRBD2	TRBJ2-1	CASSPLPSGNNEQFF	TGTGCCAGCTCACCACTACCTAGCGGAAACAATGAGCAGTTCTTC
-	TRBV12-5	TRBD1	TRBJ2-1	CASNAGQGGSEQFF	TGTGCTAGTAACGCCGGACAGGGTGGGAGTGAGCAGTTCTTC
-	TRBV28	TRBD1	TRBJ1-6	CASKDRGRSPLHF	TGTGCCAGCAAAGACAGGGGGCGTTCACCCCTCCACTTT